These T cell receptor beta chains were read from a single sample in a study of blood T cell repertoires in COVID-19. TCRdb's copy holds only in-frame clones and misses some; the assay was immunoSEQ multiplex PCR. The repertoire has 250,000 to 300,000 clones, 89% of them found once; the top ten carry less than 2%. Specimen: PBMCs or T cells enriched from blood (not recorded which). The receptors originated from a woman aged 55-69 years who had recovered from COVID-19. CDR3s include the opening cysteine and the closing phenylalanine or tryptophan. The D gene is left open where the match is weak. A clone size is listed for some rows: how often the clone was seen (once, few, many), or a class if it is expanded.

D gene: -; V gene: TRBV10-1; clone size: -; J gene: TRBJ2-3; CDR3 protein: CASSGNWDGGTDTQYF; CDR3 DNA: TGCGCCAGCAGTGGAAACTGGGATGGGGGGACAGATACGCAGTATTTT
D gene: -; V gene: TRBV29-1; clone size: -; J gene: TRBJ1-1; CDR3 protein: CSVTDRQNTEAFF; CDR3 DNA: TGCAGCGTTACAGACAGGCAGAACACTGAAGCTTTCTTT
D gene: -; V gene: TRBV6-6; clone size: -; J gene: TRBJ2-7; CDR3 protein: CASSYSRQPVNEQYF; CDR3 DNA: TGTGCCAGCAGTTACTCGCGGCAGCCCGTGAACGAGCAGTACTTC
D gene: -; V gene: TRBV2; clone size: few; J gene: TRBJ1-6; CDR3 protein: CASSDDSPLHF; CDR3 DNA: TGTGCCAGCAGTGACGATTCACCCCTCCACTTT
D gene: -; V gene: TRBV6-5; clone size: -; J gene: TRBJ1-2; CDR3 protein: CASVDGGLFGYTF; CDR3 DNA: TGTGCCAGCGTGGACGGGGGGTTATTTGGCTACACCTTC
D gene: -; V gene: TRBV5-1; clone size: -; J gene: TRBJ2-7; CDR3 protein: CASSTIPDGNYEQYF; CDR3 DNA: TGCGCCAGCAGCACTATTCCCGACGGGAACTACGAGCAGTACTTC
D gene: -; V gene: TRBV4-1; clone size: -; J gene: TRBJ1-4; CDR3 protein: CASSQLRGEKLFF; CDR3 DNA: TGCGCCAGCAGCCAACTTAGGGGAGAAAAACTGTTTTTT
D gene: -; V gene: TRBV19; clone size: -; J gene: TRBJ2-5; CDR3 protein: CASSIGYRGLEETQYF; CDR3 DNA: TGTGCCAGTAGTATAGGTTACCGAGGGTTGGAAGAGACCCAGTACTTC
D gene: TRBD2; V gene: TRBV24-1; clone size: few; J gene: TRBJ2-3; CDR3 protein: CATSDFPRTGGTDTQYF; CDR3 DNA: TGTGCCACCAGTGATTTCCCCCGGACGGGAGGAACAGATACGCAGTATTTT
D gene: -; V gene: TRBV6-9; clone size: -; J gene: TRBJ2-7; CDR3 protein: CASTPRPDAYEQYF; CDR3 DNA: TGTGCCAGCACGCCTAGGCCCGACGCCTACGAGCAGTACTTC
D gene: -; V gene: TRBV6-5; clone size: -; J gene: TRBJ1-1; CDR3 protein: CASLSASGFTEAFF; CDR3 DNA: TGTGCCAGTCTAAGCGCTTCCGGGTTCACTGAAGCTTTCTTT
D gene: -; V gene: TRBV24-1; clone size: -; J gene: TRBJ2-7; CDR3 protein: CATSAAHSYEQYF; CDR3 DNA: TGTGCCACCAGTGCCGCACACTCCTACGAGCAGTACTTC
D gene: -; V gene: TRBV11-2; clone size: -; J gene: TRBJ2-5; CDR3 protein: CASSLGGTGRETQYF; CDR3 DNA: TGTGCCAGCAGCTTAGGGGGTACGGGGAGGGAGACCCAGTACTTC
D gene: TRBD1; V gene: TRBV5-1; clone size: -; J gene: TRBJ1-1; CDR3 protein: CASSKGQGVEAFF; CDR3 DNA: TGCGCCAGCAGCAAGGGACAGGGGGTGGAAGCTTTCTTT
D gene: -; V gene: TRBV6-4; clone size: -; J gene: TRBJ1-6; CDR3 protein: CASKAGALHF; CDR3 DNA: TGTGCAAGCAAAGCCGGGGCCCTCCACTTT
D gene: -; V gene: TRBV7-6; clone size: -; J gene: TRBJ2-5; CDR3 protein: CASSFVGGARETQYF; CDR3 DNA: TGTGCCAGCAGCTTTGTTGGGGGGGCTCGGGAGACCCAGTACTTC
D gene: TRBD1; V gene: TRBV30; clone size: -; J gene: TRBJ1-1; CDR3 protein: CAWIGGGRAEAFF; CDR3 DNA: TGTGCCTGGATAGGAGGGGGCCGGGCCGAAGCTTTCTTT
D gene: -; V gene: TRBV28; clone size: -; J gene: TRBJ1-4; CDR3 protein: CASSYAGTTTEKLFF; CDR3 DNA: TGTGCCAGCAGTTACGCGGGGACCACGACTGAAAAACTGTTTTTT
D gene: -; V gene: TRBV6-5; clone size: -; J gene: TRBJ1-1; CDR3 protein: CASSWVGGRMNTEAFF; CDR3 DNA: TGTGCCAGCAGTTGGGTGGGTGGCAGGATGAACACTGAAGCTTTCTTT
D gene: TRBD2; V gene: TRBV2; clone size: -; J gene: TRBJ2-1; CDR3 protein: CASRSEGSGTSGTGYNEQFF; CDR3 DNA: TGTGCCAGCAGGAGTGAAGGTTCCGGGACTAGCGGGACGGGCTACAATGAGCAGTTCTTC
D gene: -; V gene: TRBV3-1/TRBV3-2; clone size: -; J gene: TRBJ1-6; CDR3 protein: CASSQDSPNSPLHF; CDR3 DNA: TGTGCCAGCAGCCAGGACAGTCCTAATTCACCCCTCCACTTT
D gene: -; V gene: TRBV19; clone size: -; J gene: TRBJ1-1; CDR3 protein: CASKEVVNTEAFF; CDR3 DNA: TGTGCCAGTAAGGAGGTGGTGAACACTGAAGCTTTCTTT
D gene: TRBD2; V gene: TRBV7-3; clone size: -; J gene: TRBJ2-3; CDR3 protein: CASSSGLSGGDTQYF; CDR3 DNA: TGTGCCAGCAGCTCGGGACTATCCGGTGGGGATACGCAGTATTTT
D gene: TRBD1; V gene: TRBV7-9; clone size: once; J gene: TRBJ1-2; CDR3 protein: CASSARTGYYGYTF; CDR3 DNA: TGTGCCAGCAGCGCCCGGACAGGATACTATGGCTACACCTTC
D gene: -; V gene: TRBV4-1; clone size: few; J gene: TRBJ2-5; CDR3 protein: CASSRGGRETQYF; CDR3 DNA: TGCGCCAGCAGCCGGGGGGGCCGGGAGACCCAGTACTTC
D gene: -; V gene: TRBV7-2; clone size: few; J gene: TRBJ2-7; CDR3 protein: CASSPVAGLNEQYF; CDR3 DNA: TGTGCCAGCAGCCCCGTCGCAGGGCTTAACGAGCAGTACTTC
D gene: -; V gene: TRBV15; clone size: -; J gene: TRBJ2-7; CDR3 protein: CATSRVSLLEQYF; CDR3 DNA: TGTGCCACCAGCAGAGTTAGTTTACTCGAGCAGTACTTC
D gene: TRBD2; V gene: TRBV2; clone size: once; J gene: TRBJ2-7; CDR3 protein: CASSELAGVYEQYF; CDR3 DNA: TGTGCCAGCAGTGAGCTAGCGGGAGTATACGAGCAGTACTTC
D gene: -; V gene: TRBV15; clone size: -; J gene: TRBJ1-5; CDR3 protein: CATSRVGSDHANQPQHF; CDR3 DNA: TGTGCCACCAGCAGAGTAGGCAGCGATCATGCCAATCAGCCCCAGCATTTT
D gene: TRBD1; V gene: TRBV25-1; clone size: -; J gene: TRBJ1-6; CDR3 protein: CASSEFGTANSPLHF; CDR3 DNA: TGTGCCAGCAGTGAATTTGGGACAGCAAATTCACCCCTCCACTTT
D gene: TRBD1; V gene: TRBV20-1; clone size: -; J gene: TRBJ1-2; CDR3 protein: CSASYATGLNYGYTF; CDR3 DNA: TGCAGTGCTAGTTATGCGACAGGGCTCAACTATGGCTACACCTTC
D gene: TRBD1; V gene: TRBV28; clone size: -; J gene: TRBJ1-5; CDR3 protein: CASSTTGGAGQPQHF; CDR3 DNA: TGTGCCAGCAGCACGACAGGGGGCGCGGGTCAGCCCCAGCATTTT
D gene: TRBD1; V gene: TRBV11-3; clone size: -; J gene: TRBJ1-1; CDR3 protein: CASSPGGTGGRVFF; CDR3 DNA: TGTGCCAGCAGCCCCGGGGGGACAGGCGGCCGTGTTTTCTTT
D gene: -; V gene: TRBV27; clone size: -; J gene: TRBJ2-7; CDR3 protein: CASRDYYEQYF; CDR3 DNA: TGTGCCAGCAGAGACTACTACGAGCAGTACTTC
D gene: -; V gene: TRBV4-1; clone size: many; J gene: TRBJ2-5; CDR3 protein: CASSYPGLRAETQYF; CDR3 DNA: TGCGCCAGCAGCTATCCGGGACTCAGGGCTGAGACCCAGTACTTC
D gene: TRBD2; V gene: TRBV7-3; clone size: -; J gene: TRBJ2-1; CDR3 protein: CASSLGREVYNEQFF; CDR3 DNA: TGTGCCAGCAGCTTAGGGCGGGAGGTATACAATGAGCAGTTCTTC
D gene: -; V gene: TRBV5-1; clone size: -; J gene: TRBJ2-2; CDR3 protein: CASSLVPGIAGELFF; CDR3 DNA: TGCGCCAGCAGCTTGGTTCCGGGAATTGCCGGGGAGCTGTTTTTT
D gene: -; V gene: TRBV11-2; clone size: -; J gene: TRBJ1-6; CDR3 protein: CASRVANSPLHF; CDR3 DNA: TGTGCCAGCCGGGTGGCTAATTCACCCCTCCACTTT
D gene: TRBD1; V gene: TRBV28; clone size: few; J gene: TRBJ1-2; CDR3 protein: CASSQPGQGVAGYGYTF; CDR3 DNA: TGTGCCAGCAGTCAACCGGGACAGGGGGTGGCGGGTTATGGCTACACCTTC
D gene: -; V gene: TRBV30; clone size: -; J gene: TRBJ1-4; CDR3 protein: CAWSIREKLFF; CDR3 DNA: TGTGCCTGGAGTATCAGGGAAAAACTGTTTTTT
D gene: -; V gene: TRBV7-3; clone size: -; J gene: TRBJ2-3; CDR3 protein: CASSLTSGVSDTQYF; CDR3 DNA: TGTGCCAGCAGCTTAACCAGCGGTGTCTCAGATACGCAGTATTTT
D gene: -; V gene: TRBV27; clone size: -; J gene: TRBJ2-1; CDR3 protein: CASSWGSRVYNEQFF; CDR3 DNA: TGTGCCAGCAGTTGGGGCTCACGGGTGTACAATGAGCAGTTCTTC
D gene: TRBD1; V gene: TRBV4-1; clone size: -; J gene: TRBJ1-2; CDR3 protein: CASSHPGTGSGYTF; CDR3 DNA: TGCGCCAGCAGCCATCCCGGGACAGGGAGTGGCTACACCTTC
D gene: -; V gene: TRBV11-3; clone size: -; J gene: TRBJ2-5; CDR3 protein: CASSGDGEDQETQYF; CDR3 DNA: TGTGCCAGCAGCGGTGACGGGGAGGACCAAGAGACCCAGTACTTC
D gene: TRBD2; V gene: TRBV15; clone size: -; J gene: TRBJ2-3; CDR3 protein: CATSFKRGGTDTQYF; CDR3 DNA: TGTGCCACCAGCTTCAAGCGGGGCGGGACAGATACGCAGTATTTT
D gene: -; V gene: TRBV12-3/TRBV12-4; clone size: -; J gene: TRBJ2-5; CDR3 protein: CASSLSPGTQYF; CDR3 DNA: TGTGCCAGCAGTTTAAGCCCAGGGACCCAGTACTTC
D gene: TRBD2; V gene: TRBV6-5; clone size: -; J gene: TRBJ2-7; CDR3 protein: CASSYALAGSYEQYF; CDR3 DNA: TGTGCCAGCAGTTACGCTCTAGCGGGGTCCTACGAGCAGTACTTC
D gene: -; V gene: TRBV29-1; clone size: -; J gene: TRBJ2-7; CDR3 protein: CSVWSDWYEQYF; CDR3 DNA: TGCAGCGTTTGGTCAGATTGGTACGAGCAGTACTTC
D gene: -; V gene: TRBV28; clone size: once; J gene: TRBJ1-2; CDR3 protein: CASSLLAYGYTF; CDR3 DNA: TGTGCCAGCAGTTTACTGGCTTATGGCTACACCTTC
D gene: TRBD2; V gene: TRBV5-4; clone size: once; J gene: TRBJ2-5; CDR3 protein: CASSSGGSPETQYF; CDR3 DNA: TGTGCCAGCAGCTCAGGCGGGAGTCCGGAGACCCAGTACTTC
D gene: TRBD2; V gene: TRBV7-9; clone size: few; J gene: TRBJ2-7; CDR3 protein: CASNRTSGIHEQYF; CDR3 DNA: TGTGCCAGCAACCGGACTAGCGGGATCCACGAGCAGTACTTC
D gene: TRBD1; V gene: TRBV4-2; clone size: -; J gene: TRBJ2-1; CDR3 protein: CASSPGDRDNEQFF; CDR3 DNA: TGTGCCAGCAGCCCAGGGGACAGGGACAATGAGCAGTTCTTC
D gene: -; V gene: TRBV14; clone size: -; J gene: TRBJ1-1; CDR3 protein: CASSLKQGGMNTEAFF; CDR3 DNA: TGTGCCAGCAGCCTAAAACAGGGAGGGATGAACACTGAAGCTTTCTTT
D gene: TRBD1; V gene: TRBV24-1; clone size: -; J gene: TRBJ1-6; CDR3 protein: CATSDDRGEPLHF; CDR3 DNA: TGTGCCACCAGTGACGACAGGGGGGAGCCCCTCCACTTT
D gene: -; V gene: TRBV5-6; clone size: -; J gene: TRBJ2-5; CDR3 protein: CASSHSKPRQESQYF; CDR3 DNA: TGTGCCAGCAGCCACAGTAAACCCCGCCAAGAGAGCCAGTACTTC